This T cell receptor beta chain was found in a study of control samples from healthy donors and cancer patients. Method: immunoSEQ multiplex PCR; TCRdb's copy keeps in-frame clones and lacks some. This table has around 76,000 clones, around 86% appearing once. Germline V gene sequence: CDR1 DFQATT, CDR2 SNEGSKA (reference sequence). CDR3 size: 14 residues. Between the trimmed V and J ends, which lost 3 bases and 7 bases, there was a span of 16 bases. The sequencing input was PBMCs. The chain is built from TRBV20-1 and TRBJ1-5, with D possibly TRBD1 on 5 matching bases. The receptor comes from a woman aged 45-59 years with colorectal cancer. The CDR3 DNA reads TGCAGTGCTAGTAGACAGCTGGCGGTCCAGCCCCAGCATTTT. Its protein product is CSASRQLAVQPQHF.